Presented here are 32 T cell receptor beta chains from one specimen sequenced in a study of blood T cells in healthy people across ages. Alongside a J-beta primer mix, a sample-barcoded 5' primer served in a second PCR lasting roughly 7 to 11 cycles. TCRdb reprocessed the 5' RACE reads with MiXCR, giving one entry per CDR3 protein. The sample contains approximately 1,700,000 distinct CDR3 sequences, 35% to 50% of which appear only once. The sequenced sample consisted of blood. The receptors shown here come from a human donor in good health.

The genes are TRBV28 and TRBJ1-1, with a tentative D call TRBD1 (6 bases). V was trimmed by 4 bases and J by 0 bases, leaving 21 bases between them. The CDR3 length is 18 residues. Germline CDR1 is MDHEN and CDR2 is SYDVKM. The CDR3 DNA sequence: TGTGCCAGCAGTTCTACAGGGATCGGAGTAAGTATGAACACTGAAGCTTTCTTT. It encodes CASSSTGIGVSMNTEAFF.

This chain connects TRBV18 to TRBJ2-1; tentatively, D is TRBD1 or TRBD2 (5 bases each). The CDR3 has 16 residues. V lost 3 bases and J lost 1, with 13 bases in between. CDR1 KGHSH and CDR2 LQKENI come from the germline V gene. This chain's CDR3 is CASSPPGPGSYNEQFF. CDR3 nucleotides: TGTGCCAGCTCACCGCCGGGACCTGGGTCCTACAATGAGCAGTTCTTC. Full variable domain (missing parts from reference TRBV18 and TRBJ2-1): NAGVMQNPRHLVRRRGQEARLRCSPMKGHSHVYWYRQLPEEGLKFMVYLQKENIIDESGMPKERFSAEFPKEGPSILRIQQVVRGDSAAYFCASSPPGPGSYNEQFFGPGTRLTVL.

This chain links TRBV12-3 or TRBV12-4 with TRBJ1-2, with D perhaps matching TRBD1 (5 bases). The ends were cut back, 6 bases at V and 4 bases at J, with 12 bases in the middle. The CDR3 totals 13 residues. CDR3: CASRTEVPYGYTF. The CDR3 DNA reads as TGTGCCAGCAGGACAGAGGTCCCCTATGGCTACACCTTC.

This clonotype has more than one count but fewer than ten. This rearrangement joins TRBV28 to TRBJ2-6, with a weak D call TRBD1 (5 bases). The V and J ends lost 8 bases and 4 bases respectively, with 27 bases between them. Germline values: CDR1 MDHEN, CDR2 SYDVKM. The CDR3 sequence is 19 residues long. CDR3 sequence reads: CASSRILPGKKTGANVLTF. The CDR3 bases are TGTGCCAGCTCTCGTATACTCCCAGGGAAGAAGACCGGGGCCAACGTCCTGACTTTC.

This clonotype was seen once. A much larger clone sits a single nucleotide away, making a read error possible. The chain has TRBV25-1 and TRBJ2-7; 9 nucleotides align to TRBD1. The CDR3 runs 14 residues. Trimming took 6 bases from V and 3 from J; bases not matched to a gene: 6. Germline V lookup: CDR1 MGHDK, CDR2 SYGVNS. The CDR3 DNA is TGTGCCAGCAGATCCGGGACAGGGATCTACGAGCAGTACTTC. Encoded protein: CASRSGTGIYEQYF.

V usage is TRBV5-6 and J usage is TRBJ2-1, with D perhaps TRBD1 (6 bases). The germline V gene encodes CDR1 SGHDT and CDR2 YYEEEE. The CDR3 covers 14 residues. V lost 4 bases and J 6 bases, leaving 14 bases between the germline ends. CDR3 DNA: TGTGCCAGCAGCGACCTCAGGGGATCCAATGAGCAGTTCTTC. Its protein product is CASSDLRGSNEQFF.

This clonotype was seen more than once but under ten times. The chain couples TRBV5-1 to TRBJ1-5; no definite D call. Germline-derived CDR1 and CDR2 are SGHRS and YFSETQ. V lost 3 bases to trimming and J lost 4 bases, with 8 bases between them. The CDR3 has 13 amino acids. The CDR3: CASSSTVNQPQHF. The CDR3 DNA is TGCGCCAGCAGCTCAACTGTGAATCAGCCCCAGCATTTT.

The chain is built from TRBV5-1 and TRBJ2-3; D is perhaps TRBD2 (5 bases). The germline V gene encodes CDR1 SGHRS and CDR2 YFSETQ. The length of the CDR3 is 15 residues. The V and J ends lost 2 bases and 6 bases respectively, with 16 bases between them. The CDR3 sequence: CASSLGLPPRDTQYF. DNA for the CDR3: TGCGCCAGCAGCTTAGGACTGCCTCCGAGGGATACGCAGTATTTT.

V and J are TRBV30 and TRBJ2-1; D is possibly TRBD2 (6 bases). The CDR3 consists of 14 residues. In germline, CDR1 is GTSNPN, CDR2 SVGIG (reference sequence). V gave up 3 bases and J gave up 0 bases, with 9 bases separating them. CDR3 nucleotides: TGTGCCTGGAGGGTCGGGGGCTCCTACAATGAGCAGTTCTTC. Translation: CAWRVGGSYNEQFF.

CDR3 coding DNA: TGCGCCAGCAGCCAAGGTGGGCCTCTAGCCAAAAACATTCAGTACTTC. Translation gives CASSQGGPLAKNIQYF. The chain couples TRBV4-3 to TRBJ2-4; D not certain. From germline, CDR1 is LGHNA and CDR2 YSLEER. V was trimmed by 1 base and J by 0 bases, leaving 10 bases between them. The CDR3 extends over 16 amino acids.

Of note for this clonotype: One end of the junction varies from germline; a read error may be responsible. The chain recombines TRBV20-1 with TRBJ2-7; 7 bases are a match to TRBD2. Germline lookup yields CDR1 DFQATT and CDR2 SNEGSKA (reference sequence). The CDR3 is made up of 15 amino acids. Here the CDR3 reads CSARGLGLVRGERYF. The DNA of the CDR3 is TGCAGTGCTAGAGGACTTGGACTAGTTCGGGGGGAGCGGTACTTC.

The chain combines TRBV18 with TRBJ1-5, with D perhaps matching TRBD1 (5 bases). CDR3 length: 13 residues. The germline V and J ends were trimmed by 2 bases and 10 bases, with 12 bases remaining between them. Germline CDR1 is KGHSH and CDR2 is LQKENI. The CDR3 DNA reads as TGTGCCAGCTCACCAACCAGGGAAGTTCCCCAGCATTTT. This gives the protein CASSPTREVPQHF.

The genes are TRBV18 and TRBJ1-1, with no clear D. This CDR3 contains 13 residues. The germline gives CDR1 KGHSH, CDR2 LQKENI. Trimming left V 10 bases short and J 6 bases short, with 18 bases between. Here the CDR3 DNA reads TGTGCCAACTCGGCGGGAGGATTCGCTGAAGCTTTCTTT. Residues: CANSAGGFAEAFF.

This clonotype has just a few counts. The rearrangement joins TRBV7-2 to TRBJ1-5, with unresolved D. With 2 bases removed from V and 0 bases from J, the gap between germline ends came to 17 bases. The CDR3 consists of 18 residues. Germline CDR1 is SGHTA and CDR2 is FQGNSA. The CDR3 protein is CASSLIPFTAYSNQPQHF. The CDR3 nucleotides read TGTGCCAGCAGCTTAATTCCTTTTACAGCATATAGCAATCAGCCCCAGCATTTT.

This rearrangement joins TRBV12-3 or TRBV12-4 to TRBJ1-4; D perhaps matches TRBD1 (6 bases). V dropped 5 bases and J dropped 8 bases, with 12 bases sitting between them. The CDR3 totals 13 residues. The CDR3 sequence: CASSVQGWEKLFF. CDR3 nucleotide sequence: TGTGCCAGCAGTGTACAGGGTTGGGAAAAACTGTTTTTT.

This clonotype was seen a handful of times. CDR3 sequence (DNA): TGTGCCAGCAGTCCCCAGACCCGGTATAATGAGCAGTTCTTC. This encodes CASSPQTRYNEQFF. This chain links TRBV12-3 or TRBV12-4 with TRBJ2-1, with D uncertain. The CDR3 is made up of 14 amino acids. V was clipped by 5 bases and J by 7 bases, with 15 bases between them.

J is TRBJ1-2 and V is TRBV7-3; D unclear. Germline CDR1 SGHTA, CDR2 FQGTGA. Trimming pared 4 bases from V and 8 bases from J, leaving 17 bases between. The CDR3 spans 14 residues. CDR3: CASSSISQSSGYTF. CDR3 in DNA: TGTGCCAGCAGCTCAATTAGTCAGAGCTCGGGCTACACCTTC.

About this clonotype itself: The junction and the germline gene differ at one end; a read error may be behind it. The chain employs TRBV24-1 and TRBJ1-2; D is possibly TRBD1 (5 bases). Germline CDR1 is KGHDR and CDR2 is SFDVKD. The CDR3 extends over 14 amino acids. This CDR3 is CATSDSGQLYDYTF. The CDR3 nucleotides read TGTGCCACCAGTGATTCCGGACAACTCTATGACTACACCTTC.

The chain combines TRBV15 with TRBJ1-2; D gene unclear. The CDR3 contains 14 residues. V was cut by 0 bases and J by 6 bases, with 11 bases left in between. Germline V lookup: CDR1 LNHNV, CDR2 YYDKDF (reference sequence). The CDR3 sequence is CATSRDVAADGYTF. DNA of the CDR3: TGTGCCACCAGCAGAGACGTGGCAGCAGATGGCTACACCTTC.

This clonotype was counted a few times. The genes are TRBV7-3 and TRBJ2-1; unclear D gene. The V gene lost 8 bases and the J gene lost 2 bases, with 13 bases spanning the gap. This CDR3 has 14 residues. Germline V gene data show CDR1 as SGHTA and CDR2 as FQGTGA. CDR3 nucleotides: TGTGCCAGCGCCGTCTCACTCGCCTACAATGAGCAGTTCTTC. Its protein is CASAVSLAYNEQFF.

In nucleotides, the CDR3 is TGTGCCAGCAGCAGAGAGCTACGCCCCTACGAGCAGTACTTC. This encodes CASSRELRPYEQYF. The rearrangement links TRBV25-1 to TRBJ2-7, with D unresolved. Between the trimmed V and J ends, which lost 6 bases and 2 bases, there was a span of 14 bases. Germline loops: CDR1 MGHDK, CDR2 SYGVNS. The CDR3 has 14 residues.

For the CDR3, the DNA is TGCGCCAGCAGCCAACACACGAGGAGGAGCAATGAGCAGTTCTTC. Its protein product is CASSQHTRRSNEQFF. This chain uses TRBV4-3 with TRBJ2-1; TRBD2 might be the D (5 bases). There are 15 residues in the CDR3. Trimming pared 2 bases from V and 6 bases from J, leaving 14 bases between. Germline assignment: CDR1 LGHNA and CDR2 YSLEER.

The gene calls are TRBV5-1 and TRBJ2-3; D may be TRBD1 (6 bases). In germline, CDR1 is SGHRS, CDR2 YFSETQ. CDR3 length: 16 amino acids. The V gene lost 1 base and the J gene lost 0 bases, with 12 bases spanning the gap. As DNA, the CDR3 is TGCGCCAGCAGCTTGTACGGGACACAAAGCACAGATACGCAGTATTTT. This gives the protein CASSLYGTQSTDTQYF. Filled out from reference TRBV5-1 and TRBJ2-3, the complete variable domain reads KAGVTQTPRYLIKTRGQQVTLSCSPISGHRSVSWYQQTPGQGLQFLFEYFSETQRNKGNFPGRFSGRQFSNSRSEMNVSTLELGDSALYLCASSLYGTQSTDTQYFGPGTRLTVL.

The chain has TRBV5-1 and TRBJ2-1; TRBD1 agrees at 11 bases. The CDR3 is 15 residues long. The trim removed 6 bases at V and 5 bases at J, leaving 7 bases unmatched. The germline V gene encodes CDR1 SGHRS and CDR2 YFSETQ. In DNA form, the CDR3 reads TGCGCCAGCACGACCGGGACAGGGGGAGACAATGAGCAGTTCTTC. It is translated as CASTTGTGGDNEQFF.

The rearrangement uses TRBV19 and TRBJ2-1, with 9 positions matching TRBD1. Germline-derived CDR1 and CDR2 are LNHDA and SQIVND (reference sequence). This CDR3 contains 15 residues. V lost 6 bases to trimming and J lost 6 bases; unmatched junction nucleotides: 9. The chain's CDR3 is CASRPGTGILNEQFF. Written as DNA, the CDR3 is TGTGCCAGTAGGCCTGGGACAGGGATCCTCAATGAGCAGTTCTTC.

This clonotype was picked up a small number of times. The chain carries TRBV14 and TRBJ2-2; D gene uncertain. The CDR3 runs 13 residues. Germline-derived CDR1 and CDR2 are SGHDN and FVKESK. Trimming removed 5 bases at V and 3 bases at J, with 7 bases between. CDR3 protein: CASSAQYTGELFF. The CDR3 region has the DNA TGTGCCAGCAGCGCCCAGTACACCGGGGAGCTGTTTTTT.

This chain links TRBV7-2 with TRBJ2-4; TRBD1 agrees at 8 bases. The DNA end favors TRBJ2-7, so the J call may be wrong. Germline lookup yields CDR1 SGHTA and CDR2 FQGNSA. The CDR3 is 14 amino acids. This chain's CDR3 is CASSSEDRAYEQYF. DNA of the CDR3: TGTGCCAGCAGCTCCGAGGACAGGGCCTACGAGCAGTACTTC.

This clonotype was recorded once. The genes are TRBV28 and TRBJ1-4, with 9 positions matching TRBD1. The CDR3 extends over 17 amino acids. The trim removed 6 bases at V and 2 bases at J, leaving 10 bases unmatched. The germline V gene encodes CDR1 MDHEN and CDR2 SYDVKM. This CDR3 reads CASSVQGQGVTNEKLFF. The CDR3 DNA is TGTGCCAGCAGCGTCCAGGGACAGGGTGTGACTAATGAAAAACTGTTTTTT.

This chain links TRBV9 with TRBJ2-3; the match to TRBD2 covers 9 bases. The ends lost 3 bases at V and 0 bases at J; junction bases unmatched: 5. The CDR3 length is 16 residues. CDR1 SGDLS and CDR2 YYNGEE come from the germline V gene. CDR3 in DNA: TGTGCCAGCAGCGCGGGACTAGCAGCTAGCACAGATACGCAGTATTTT. The encoded protein is CASSAGLAASTDTQYF.

This clonotype was counted many times. V gene TRBV7-8 combines with J gene TRBJ2-6; D is tentatively TRBD1 or TRBD2 (6 bases each). CDR1 SGHVS and CDR2 FQNEAQ come from the germline V gene. V shed 3 bases and J shed 0 bases, with 12 bases lying between them. The length of the CDR3 is 17 residues. CDR3 amino acids: CASSFGGPHSGANVLTF. CDR3 DNA sequence: TGTGCCAGCAGCTTCGGGGGCCCCCACTCTGGGGCCAACGTCCTGACTTTC.

As concerns this clonotype: The junction and the germline gene differ at one end; a read error may be behind it. The chain has TRBV4-3 and TRBJ1-4; D remains ambiguous. The CDR3 consists of 16 residues. Looked up from germline, CDR1 is LGHNA and CDR2 is YSLEER. CDR3 region: CASGQGPDATNEKLFF. CDR3 DNA sequence: TGCGCCAGCGGCCAAGGCCCTGATGCAACTAATGAAAAACTGTTTTTT.

V is TRBV20-1 and J is TRBJ2-5; the match to TRBD2 covers 12 bases. After removal of 6 bases from V and 7 bases from J, the junction contained 12 bases not matched to a gene. Per germline, CDR1 DFQATT and CDR2 SNEGSKA (reference sequence). The CDR3 totals 15 residues. The CDR3 protein is CSAITSGGSPGTQYF. CDR3 nucleotides: TGCAGTGCAATAACTAGCGGGGGGTCCCCGGGGACCCAGTACTTC.